This passage covers 13 T cell receptor beta chains from one sample sequenced in a study of blood T cell repertoires in COVID-19 (dated by TCRdb to 2020 to 2022). Receptor libraries were prepared by the immunoSEQ multiplex PCR assay. Imported from immuneACCESS, the table was reduced by TCRdb to in-frame sequences with V and J called. These copies leave out some clones; in studies compared against another copy, an unresolved V gene accounts for under half, and the cause of the remainder is not known. For this sample the table gives approximately 150,000 clones, of which about 88% were detected only once. The ten largest clones capture roughly 2.5% of the sample. The sequenced sample was peripheral blood. The source of these receptors is a human donor with acute or convalescent COVID-19. The donor label of this sample is uncertain.

The table lists this clone with a few counts. This sequence joins TRBV11-2 and TRBJ1-2, with D perhaps matching TRBD1 (5 bases). Trimming pared 0 bases from V and 0 bases from J, leaving 14 bases between. CDR3 size: 17 residues. Germline assignment: CDR1 SGHAT and CDR2 FQNNGV. This CDR3 is CASSLDSAGRANYGYTF. The CDR3 DNA follows: TGTGCCAGCAGCTTAGATTCGGCAGGGAGGGCTAACTATGGCTACACCTTC.

The chain couples TRBV5-8 to TRBJ2-1; TRBD2 might be the D (5 bases). The CDR3 covers 12 residues. Germline CDR1 reads SGHTS; CDR2 reads YDEGEE. Trimming stripped 1 base from V and 12 bases from J, with 11 bases between. The CDR3 DNA follows: TGTGCCAGCAGCTTGATGAGGGAAGCGCAGTTCTTC. The encoded protein is CASSLMREAQFF.

This chain joins TRBV29-1 and TRBJ1-4; the D is unclear. There are 14 residues in the CDR3. Trimming took off 2 bases at V and 3 bases at J, with 10 bases between the two ends. From germline, CDR1 is SQVTM and CDR2 ANQGSEA. For the CDR3, the DNA is TGCAGCGTTGAATTGCGGGGATCTAATGAAAAACTGTTTTTT. Amino acids: CSVELRGSNEKLFF.

The genes are TRBV29-1 and TRBJ1-1, with D unresolved. The CDR3 is 12 residues long. Germline V gene lookup returns CDR1 SQVTM and CDR2 ANQGSEA. V shed 3 bases and J shed 4 bases, with 9 bases lying between them. CDR3 loop: CSVDAGSTEAFF. In nucleotides, the CDR3 is TGCAGCGTTGATGCGGGAAGCACTGAAGCTTTCTTT. Looking up the rest from reference TRBV29-1 and TRBJ1-1 gives the full variable domain: SAVISQKPSRDICQRGTSLTIQCQVDSQVTMMFWYRQQPGQSLTLIATANQGSEATYESGFVIDKFPISRPNLTFSTLTVSNMSPEDSSIYLCSVDAGSTEAFFGQGTRLTVV.

J is TRBJ2-5 and V is TRBV5-1, with a weak D call TRBD1 (7 bases). V dropped 4 bases and J dropped 5 bases, with 21 bases sitting between them. CDR1 and CDR2 from the germline V gene are SGHRS and YFSETQ. The CDR3 is 16 amino acids. The CDR3 DNA reads TGCGCCAGCAGCCCTGGACAGGCCAACGCGGGGGAGACCCAGTACTTC. This translates into CASSPGQANAGETQYF.

With respect to this clone: A read error is possible here, since a much larger clone lies one base away. V is TRBV7-6 and J is TRBJ1-2; 8 positions agree with TRBD1. CDR3 size: 14 residues. Germline CDR1 and CDR2: SGHVS and FNYEAQ. V shed 5 bases and J 4 bases; nucleotides not matched to a gene: 6. CDR3 region: CASSPGQGGYGYTF. The CDR3 DNA is TGTGCCAGCAGCCCCGGACAGGGTGGCTATGGCTACACCTTC.

The chain employs TRBV18 and TRBJ2-7; 8 bases align to TRBD2. V gave up 0 bases and J gave up 7 bases; unmatched junction bases: 2. The CDR3 runs 13 residues. Germline V gene data show CDR1 as KGHSH and CDR2 as LQKENI. The CDR3 here is CASSPPASGEQYF. The CDR3 DNA is TGTGCCAGCTCACCACCAGCTAGCGGGGAGCAGTACTTC.

The V gene is TRBV5-6, the J gene TRBJ2-7, with 7 nucleotides matching TRBD1. The CDR3 runs to 15 residues. Germline CDR1 SGHDT, CDR2 YYEEEE. V shed 5 bases, J shed 3 bases, and the junction held 11 bases outside the gene matches. CDR3 in DNA: TGTGCCAGCAGTCCGACCCCCCCAGGGGGCTACGAGCAGTACTTC. This encodes CASSPTPPGGYEQYF.

Regarding this clone: The junction shows a germline mismatch at one end, possibly a read error. This rearrangement joins TRBV6-1 to TRBJ2-2; 10 bases agree with TRBD2. Germline V gene sequence: CDR1 MNHNS, CDR2 SASEGT. This CDR3 is built from 15 residues. The CDR3 region is CASSKAGGDTGELFF. The CDR3 DNA reads as TGTGCCAGCAGTAAAGCGGGGGGGGACACCGGGGAGCTGTTTTTT.

J is TRBJ2-2 and V is TRBV9; 8 bases fit TRBD1. The length of the CDR3 is 17 residues. The V segment lost 4 bases and the J segment 5 bases; nucleotides outside the gene matches: 13. From germline, CDR1 is SGDLS and CDR2 YYNGEE. CDR3 nucleotides: TGTGCCAGCAGCCCCAACGAGGACAGGGCGAGGACCGGGGAGCTGTTTTTT. Its protein is CASSPNEDRARTGELFF.

The CDR3 spells CASSLGLAVYEQYV. For the CDR3, the DNA is TGTGCCAGCAGCTTGGGACTAGCGGTTTACGAGCAGTACGTC. The chain has TRBV5-6 and TRBJ2-7, with 9 nucleotides matching TRBD2. Germline trimming cut 0 bases from V and 4 bases from J; bases unmatched to any gene: 2. In germline, CDR1 is SGHDT, CDR2 YYEEEE. This CDR3 comprises 14 residues.

The chain joins TRBV18 to TRBJ1-6; a possible D gene is TRBD1 (5 bases). Germline-derived CDR1 and CDR2 are KGHSH and LQKENI. The CDR3 runs to 16 residues. V lost 5 bases and J lost 0, with 11 bases in between. In DNA, the CDR3 is TGTGCCAGCTCAGTGACAGCGAGCTCCTATAATTCACCCCTCCACTTT. Its translation is CASSVTASSYNSPLHF.

The chain couples TRBV9 to TRBJ1-3; the D gene is possibly TRBD1 (5 bases). V was trimmed by 0 bases and J by 4 bases, leaving 11 bases between them. The CDR3 extends over 15 amino acids. From germline, CDR1 is SGDLS and CDR2 YYNGEE. The CDR3 is CASSVGPDRGNTIYF. The CDR3, as DNA: TGTGCCAGCAGCGTAGGACCTGACAGAGGAAACACCATATATTTT.